The rows below give T cell receptor beta chains drawn from one sample of a study of OX40 agonist ivuxolimab in advanced cancers. Measured with immunoSEQ multiplex PCR; TCRdb has only the in-frame clones, and not every one. The sample has tens of thousands of clones; roughly 84% are singletons. The specimen comprised CD4+ or CD8+ T cells sorted from blood, sampled in a trial of the OX40 agonist ivuxolimab. The receptors originated from an adult with an advanced solid tumor such as melanoma, head and neck, liver or kidney cancer. Both conserved end residues are part of each CDR3.

v_gene	j_gene	CDR3aa
TRBV19	TRBJ2-6	CATRHGLGGANVLTF
TRBV2	TRBJ1-1	CASQFDKNTEAFF
TRBV6-5	TRBJ1-1	CASSYPGGAEAFF
TRBV5-4	TRBJ2-5	CASSLDSRSNQETQYF
TRBV27	TRBJ1-4	CASRRAGGIEKLFF
TRBV2	TRBJ1-2	CATTRTAPYGYTF
TRBV6-5	TRBJ2-7	CASGPSRVGEQYF
TRBV6-6	TRBJ2-1	CASSYSGTGQGNEQFF
TRBV6-5	TRBJ2-5	CASSYLTGPGKTQYF
TRBV4-1	TRBJ1-4	CASSQEWTGQENEKLFF
TRBV7-2	TRBJ1-1	CASSLFPVQENTEAFF
TRBV6-5	TRBJ2-7	CASRNGLGSPYEQYF
TRBV2	TRBJ1-6	CASSEVGTGKSPLHF
TRBV5-1	TRBJ2-5	CASSFGSGETQYF
TRBV7-2	TRBJ2-3	CASRRLAGVNTQYF
TRBV7-9	.	CASSLIQEKGYEQYF
TRBV28	TRBJ1-3	CASGLTGRAGNTIYF
TRBV14	TRBJ2-1	CASSPGLSLPQFF
TRBV19	TRBJ2-5	CASSISAGKETQYF
TRBV28	TRBJ1-2	CASSLPHPGQGNGYTF
TRBV6-5	TRBJ1-2	CASSAPGTANYGYTF
TRBV11-2	TRBJ2-5	CASSYVGGQQETQYF
TRBV5-1	TRBJ2-1	CASSLGRLDSYNEQFF
TRBV5-1	TRBJ2-3	CASSYSTDTQYF
TRBV6-6	TRBJ2-7	CASGPGKPEQYF
TRBV6-5	TRBJ2-1	CASSYFRQGARWFF
TRBV7-1	TRBJ1-2	CASSLTGARYGYTF
TRBV15	TRBJ1-1	CATSRELTTEAFF
TRBV5-1	TRBJ2-1	CASSLEGWPYNEQFF
TRBV6-5	TRBJ2-3	CASSPMSTDTQYF
TRBV13	TRBJ1-2	CASSLAAYGYTF
TRBV7-2	TRBJ1-2	CASSLRRTNYGYTF
TRBV6-5	TRBJ1-4	CASRKRTGRGEKLFF
TRBV19	TRBJ2-3	CASRTSTSGTGDTQYF
TRBV19	.	CASRRSTDSSYEQYF
TRBV28	TRBJ1-4	CASKRGGVDEKLFF
TRBV7-7	TRBJ2-5	CASSLSPGGQETQYF
TRBV19	TRBJ1-2	CATSTGAYGYTF
TRBV19	TRBJ2-1	CASSIRGSLGSYNEQFF
TRBV30	TRBJ2-5	CAWSVIPGTQYF
TRBV7-6	TRBJ2-5	CASSLNRAQETQYF
TRBV7-9	TRBJ1-2	CASSIGDIRGYTF
TRBV7-2	TRBJ1-1	CASSRVGRNTEAFF
TRBV7-2	TRBJ1-1	CASGGAGSVTEAFF
TRBV27	TRBJ1-3	CASKRQGAYTIYF
TRBV18	TRBJ2-7	CASSPRGTPGEQYF
TRBV7-2	TRBJ2-2	CASSLGPRRDTGELFF
TRBV7-2	TRBJ2-3	CASRRGGGRTDTQYF
TRBV28	TRBJ2-1	CASSWVSVNEQFF
TRBV7-7	TRBJ2-5	CASSLEGLSGETQYF